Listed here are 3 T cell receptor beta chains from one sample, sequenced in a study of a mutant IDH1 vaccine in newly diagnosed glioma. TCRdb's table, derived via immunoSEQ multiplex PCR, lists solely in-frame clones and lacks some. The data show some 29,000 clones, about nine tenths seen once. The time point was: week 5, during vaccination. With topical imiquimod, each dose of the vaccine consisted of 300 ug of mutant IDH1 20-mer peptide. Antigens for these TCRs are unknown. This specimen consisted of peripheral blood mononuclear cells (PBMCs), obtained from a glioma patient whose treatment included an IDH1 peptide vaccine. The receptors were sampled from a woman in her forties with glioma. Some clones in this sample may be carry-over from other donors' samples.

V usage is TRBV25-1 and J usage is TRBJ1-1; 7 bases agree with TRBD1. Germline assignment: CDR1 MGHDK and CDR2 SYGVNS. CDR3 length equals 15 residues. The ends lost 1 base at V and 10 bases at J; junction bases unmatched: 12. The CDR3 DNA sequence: TGTGCCAGCAGTGAATGGGGGACAGCACCTAGGGGAGCTTTCTTT. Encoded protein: CASSEWGTAPRGAFF.

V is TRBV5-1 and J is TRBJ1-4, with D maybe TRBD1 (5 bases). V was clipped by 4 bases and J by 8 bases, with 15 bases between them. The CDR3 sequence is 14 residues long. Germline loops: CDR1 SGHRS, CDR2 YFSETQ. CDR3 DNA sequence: TGCGCCAGCAGCCAAATGGGGGGAGGGGAAAAACTGTTTTTT. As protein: CASSQMGGGEKLFF. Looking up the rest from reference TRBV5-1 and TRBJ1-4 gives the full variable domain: KAGVTQTPRYLIKTRGQQVTLSCSPISGHRSVSWYQQTPGQGLQFLFEYFSETQRNKGNFPGRFSGRQFSNSRSEMNVSTLELGDSALYLCASSQMGGGEKLFFGSGTQLSVL.

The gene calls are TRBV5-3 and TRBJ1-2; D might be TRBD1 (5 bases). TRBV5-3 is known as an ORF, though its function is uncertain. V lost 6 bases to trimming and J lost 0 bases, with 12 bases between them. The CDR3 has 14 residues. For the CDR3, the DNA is TGTGCCAGAAATAGAGACAGTACTAACTATGGCTACACCTTC. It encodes CARNRDSTNYGYTF.